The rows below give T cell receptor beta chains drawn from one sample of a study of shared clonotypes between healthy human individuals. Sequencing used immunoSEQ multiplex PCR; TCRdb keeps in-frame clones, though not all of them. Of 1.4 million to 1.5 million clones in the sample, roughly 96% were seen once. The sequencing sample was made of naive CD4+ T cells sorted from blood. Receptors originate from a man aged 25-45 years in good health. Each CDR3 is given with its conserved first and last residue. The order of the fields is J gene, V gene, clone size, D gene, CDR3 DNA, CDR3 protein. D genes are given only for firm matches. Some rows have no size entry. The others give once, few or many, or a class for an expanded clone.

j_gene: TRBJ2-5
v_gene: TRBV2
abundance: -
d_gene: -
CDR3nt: TGTGCCAGCAGGGAATCCCCAGGGACGTATCGTACCCAGTACTTC
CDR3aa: CASRESPGTYRTQYF

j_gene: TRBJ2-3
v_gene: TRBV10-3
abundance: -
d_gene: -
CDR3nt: TGTGCCACCTCCGAGGTTAGGGGGGCCCGCACAGATACGCAGTATTTT
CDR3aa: CATSEVRGARTDTQYF

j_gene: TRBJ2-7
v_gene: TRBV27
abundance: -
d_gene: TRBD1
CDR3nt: TGTGCCAGCAGGACAGGGGGCGCGTCCGAGCAGTACTTC
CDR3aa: CASRTGGASEQYF

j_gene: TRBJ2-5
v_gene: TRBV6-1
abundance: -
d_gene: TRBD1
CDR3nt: TGTGCCAGCAGATTGGCAGGGGGCCAAGAGACCCAGTACTTC
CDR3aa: CASRLAGGQETQYF

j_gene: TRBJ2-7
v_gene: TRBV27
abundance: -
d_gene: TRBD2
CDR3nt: TGTGCCAGCAGCACCATAGCGGGGACCTCCTACGAGCAGTACTTC
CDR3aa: CASSTIAGTSYEQYF

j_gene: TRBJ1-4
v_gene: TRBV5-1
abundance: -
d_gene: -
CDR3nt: TGCGCCAGCAGCTTGGAACAGGTTAATGAAAAACTGTTTTTT
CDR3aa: CASSLEQVNEKLFF

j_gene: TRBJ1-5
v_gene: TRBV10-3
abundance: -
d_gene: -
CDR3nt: TGTGCCATCAGTGAGTCCAAGACGGAATATAGCAATCAGCCCCAGCATTTT
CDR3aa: CAISESKTEYSNQPQHF

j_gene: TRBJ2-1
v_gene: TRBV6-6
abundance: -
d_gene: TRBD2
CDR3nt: TGTGCCAGCAGTTACTGGGGTGGACTAGCGGGAGTAGGAATCTTC
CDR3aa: CASSYWGGLAGVGIF

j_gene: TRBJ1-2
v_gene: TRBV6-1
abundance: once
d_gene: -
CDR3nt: TGTGCCAGCAGTGAAGGGGGGCTCTATGGCTACACCTTC
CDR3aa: CASSEGGLYGYTF

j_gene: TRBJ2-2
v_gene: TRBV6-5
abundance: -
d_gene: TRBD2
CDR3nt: TGTGCCAGCAGTTATGCGGGAGGGAACACCGGGGAGCTGTTTTTT
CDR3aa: CASSYAGGNTGELFF

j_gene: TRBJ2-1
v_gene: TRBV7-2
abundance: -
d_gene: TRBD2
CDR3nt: TGTGCCAGCAGCTTCCCCACTTCGACTAGCGGGAGGGATAATGAGCAGTTCTTC
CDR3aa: CASSFPTSTSGRDNEQFF

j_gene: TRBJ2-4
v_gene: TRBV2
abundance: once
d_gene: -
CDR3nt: TGTGCCAGCAGTGAACGGACCCCCCGGGGCAAAAACATTCAGTACTTC
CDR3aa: CASSERTPRGKNIQYF

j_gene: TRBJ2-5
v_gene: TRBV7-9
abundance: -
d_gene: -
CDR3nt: TGTGCCAGCAGCCGACAAACAATTGAGACCCAGTACTTC
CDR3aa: CASSRQTIETQYF

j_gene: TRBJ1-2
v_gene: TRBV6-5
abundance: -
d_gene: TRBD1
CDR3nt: TGTGCCAGCAGTTCCCAGGGGGCATACGGCTACACCTTC
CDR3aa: CASSSQGAYGYTF

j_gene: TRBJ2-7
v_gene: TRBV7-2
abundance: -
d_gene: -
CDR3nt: TGTGCCAGCAGCTTATCCCCCTACGAGCAGTACTTC
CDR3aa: CASSLSPYEQYF

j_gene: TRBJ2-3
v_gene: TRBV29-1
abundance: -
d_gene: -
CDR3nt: TGCAGCGGCGGCAGTAGCACAGATACGCAGTATTTT
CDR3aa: CSGGSSTDTQYF

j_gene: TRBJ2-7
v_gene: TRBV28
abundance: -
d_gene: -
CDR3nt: TGTGCCAGCAGTTTATTTGGGAGGCCCTACGAGCAGTACTTC
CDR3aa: CASSLFGRPYEQYF

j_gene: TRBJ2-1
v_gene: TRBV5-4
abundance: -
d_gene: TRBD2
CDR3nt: TGTGCCAGCAGCCCCCCACGCGGGGGGCCGGGGAATGAGCAGTTCTTC
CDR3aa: CASSPPRGGPGNEQFF

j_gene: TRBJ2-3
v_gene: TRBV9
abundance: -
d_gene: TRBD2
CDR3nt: TGTGCCAGCAGCGTAGGGGGGAGGGCCACCGCAGATACGCAGTATTTT
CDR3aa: CASSVGGRATADTQYF

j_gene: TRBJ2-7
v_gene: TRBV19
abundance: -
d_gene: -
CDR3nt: TGTGCCAGTAGTGTACAGACTAGGCTTGAGCAGTACTTC
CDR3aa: CASSVQTRLEQYF

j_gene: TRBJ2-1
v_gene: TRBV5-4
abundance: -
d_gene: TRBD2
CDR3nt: TGTGCCAGCAGCTCAGGGACTAGCGGGAAGAATGAGCAGTTCTTC
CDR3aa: CASSSGTSGKNEQFF

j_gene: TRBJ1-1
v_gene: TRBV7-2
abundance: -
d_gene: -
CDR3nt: TGTGCCAGCAGCCACCCACAGACAGGGAACACTGAAGCTTTCTTT
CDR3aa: CASSHPQTGNTEAFF

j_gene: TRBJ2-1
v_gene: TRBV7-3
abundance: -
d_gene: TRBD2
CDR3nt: TGTGCCAGCGCCCCGACTAGCGGGAGGGCCTCCAATGAGCAGTTCTTC
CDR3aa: CASAPTSGRASNEQFF

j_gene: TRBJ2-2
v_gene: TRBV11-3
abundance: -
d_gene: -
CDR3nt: TGTGCCAGCAGCCCCCGGACCTTAACCCTGGGCACCGGGGAGCTGTTTTTT
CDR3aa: CASSPRTLTLGTGELFF

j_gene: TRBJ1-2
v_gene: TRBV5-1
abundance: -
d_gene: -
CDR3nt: TGCGCCAGCAGCCTCCGGGGCCGCGATGGCTACACCTTC
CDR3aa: CASSLRGRDGYTF

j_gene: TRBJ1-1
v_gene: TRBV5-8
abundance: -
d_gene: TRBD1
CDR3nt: TGTGCCAGCAGCTTGGTGGGGACAGGGGCTCCTCTGAACACTGAAGCTTTCTTT
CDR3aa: CASSLVGTGAPLNTEAFF

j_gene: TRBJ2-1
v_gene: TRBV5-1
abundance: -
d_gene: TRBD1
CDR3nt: TGCGCCAGCAGCTGGGACAGCCTGAGCTCCTACAATGAGCAGTTCTTC
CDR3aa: CASSWDSLSSYNEQFF

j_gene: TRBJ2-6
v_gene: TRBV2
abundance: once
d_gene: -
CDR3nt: TGTGCCAGCAGTGTACAGGTTCTTAGCTCTGGGGCCAACGTCCTGACTTTC
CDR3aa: CASSVQVLSSGANVLTF

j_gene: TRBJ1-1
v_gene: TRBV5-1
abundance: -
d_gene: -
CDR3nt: TGCGCCAGCAGGACTAACACTGAAGCTTTCTTT
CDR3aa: CASRTNTEAFF

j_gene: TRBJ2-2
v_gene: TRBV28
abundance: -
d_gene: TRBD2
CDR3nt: TGTGCCAGCAGTGCTTGGACTAGCGGGAGGGATGCGACCGGGGAGCTGTTTTTT
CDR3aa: CASSAWTSGRDATGELFF

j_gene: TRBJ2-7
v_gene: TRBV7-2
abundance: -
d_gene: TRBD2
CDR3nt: TGTGCCAGCAGTTACCCGGGACTAGCGGGAAACTACGAGCAGTACTTC
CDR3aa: CASSYPGLAGNYEQYF

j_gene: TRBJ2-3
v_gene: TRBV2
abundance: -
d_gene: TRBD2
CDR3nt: TGTGCCAGCAACCGACTAGCGGGGGCAACCACAGATACGCAGTATTTT
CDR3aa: CASNRLAGATTDTQYF

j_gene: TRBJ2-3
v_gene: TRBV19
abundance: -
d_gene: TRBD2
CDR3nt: TGTGCCAGTAACCCGACTAGCGGGAGGGGCACAGATACGCAGTATTTT
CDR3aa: CASNPTSGRGTDTQYF

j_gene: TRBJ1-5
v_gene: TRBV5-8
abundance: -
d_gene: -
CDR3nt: TGTGCCAGCAGCTTGTCCGGACAGACCAATCAGCCCCAGCATTTT
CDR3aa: CASSLSGQTNQPQHF

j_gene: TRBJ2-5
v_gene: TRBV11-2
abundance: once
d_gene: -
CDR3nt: TGTGCCAGCAGCTTAGCCGGAACCGAGACCCAGTACTTC
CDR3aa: CASSLAGTETQYF

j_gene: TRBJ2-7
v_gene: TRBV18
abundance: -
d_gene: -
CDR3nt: TGTGCCAGCTCATTCCCGGGACTTCCCTACGAGCAGTACTTC
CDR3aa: CASSFPGLPYEQYF

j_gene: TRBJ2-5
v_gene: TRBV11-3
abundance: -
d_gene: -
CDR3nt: TGTGCCAGCAGCTTGGGACGGGGGACTCAAGAGACCCAGTACTTC
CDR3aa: CASSLGRGTQETQYF

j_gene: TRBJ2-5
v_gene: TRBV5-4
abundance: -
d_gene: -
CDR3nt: TGTGCCAGCAGCTTGATGGACGGACAAGAGACCCAGTACTTC
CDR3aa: CASSLMDGQETQYF

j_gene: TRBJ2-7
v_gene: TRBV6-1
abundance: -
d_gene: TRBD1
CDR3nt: TGTGCCAGCAGTGAAATCGGGACAGGGAGGTGGCTACACGAGCAGTACTTC
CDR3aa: CASSEIGTGRWLHEQYF

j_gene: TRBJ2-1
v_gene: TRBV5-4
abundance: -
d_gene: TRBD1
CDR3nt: TGTGCCAGCAGCTCGCGGGACAGGGACAATGAGCAGTTCTTC
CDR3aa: CASSSRDRDNEQFF

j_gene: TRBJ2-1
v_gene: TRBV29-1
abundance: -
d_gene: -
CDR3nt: TGCAGCGTACTCACAGGGAGGCACTACAATGAGCAGTTCTTC
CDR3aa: CSVLTGRHYNEQFF

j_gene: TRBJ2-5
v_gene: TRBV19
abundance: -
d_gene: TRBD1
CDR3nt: TGTGCCAGTAGTGGAGGACAGGGGGGGAACGTGGTAGAGACCCAGTACTTC
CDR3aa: CASSGGQGGNVVETQYF